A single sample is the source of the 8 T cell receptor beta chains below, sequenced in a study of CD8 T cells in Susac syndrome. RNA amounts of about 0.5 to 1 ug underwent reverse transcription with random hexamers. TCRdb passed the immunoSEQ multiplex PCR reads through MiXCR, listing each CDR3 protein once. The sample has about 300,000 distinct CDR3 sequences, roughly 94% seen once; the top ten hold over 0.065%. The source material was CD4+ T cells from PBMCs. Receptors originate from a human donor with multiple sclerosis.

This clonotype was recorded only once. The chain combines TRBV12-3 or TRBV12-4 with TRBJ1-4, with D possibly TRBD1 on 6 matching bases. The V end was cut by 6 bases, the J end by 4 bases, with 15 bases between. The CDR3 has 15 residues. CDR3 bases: TGTGCCAGCAGCCTCGGACAGACTTATAATGAAAAACTGTTTTTT. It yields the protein CASSLGQTYNEKLFF.

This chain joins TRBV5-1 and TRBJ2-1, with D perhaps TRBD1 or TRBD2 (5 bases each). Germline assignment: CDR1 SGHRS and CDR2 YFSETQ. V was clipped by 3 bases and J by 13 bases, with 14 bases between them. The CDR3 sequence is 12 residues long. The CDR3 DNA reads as TGCGCCAGCAGCTCAATGGGGGTCAGTCAGTTCTTC. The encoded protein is CASSSMGVSQFF.

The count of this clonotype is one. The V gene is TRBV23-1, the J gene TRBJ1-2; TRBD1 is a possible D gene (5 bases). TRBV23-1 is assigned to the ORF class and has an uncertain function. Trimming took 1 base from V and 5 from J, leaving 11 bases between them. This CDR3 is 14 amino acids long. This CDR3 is CASSQCGTCYGYTF. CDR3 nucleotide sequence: TGCGCCAGCAGTCAATGCGGGACCTGTTATGGCTACACCTTC.

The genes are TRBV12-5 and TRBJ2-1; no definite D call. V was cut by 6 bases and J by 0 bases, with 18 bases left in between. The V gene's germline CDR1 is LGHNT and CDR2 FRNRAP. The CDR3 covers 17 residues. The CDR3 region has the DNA TGTGCTAGTGGCTCCTTAGTGGTAGGGAACTCCTACAATGAGCAGTTCTTC. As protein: CASGSLVVGNSYNEQFF.

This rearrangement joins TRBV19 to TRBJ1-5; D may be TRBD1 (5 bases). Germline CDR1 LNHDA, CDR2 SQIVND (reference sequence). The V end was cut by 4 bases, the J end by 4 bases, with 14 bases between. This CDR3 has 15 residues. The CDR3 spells CASSKPQGPNQPQHF. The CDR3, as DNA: TGTGCCAGTAGTAAGCCCCAGGGTCCTAATCAGCCCCAGCATTTT.

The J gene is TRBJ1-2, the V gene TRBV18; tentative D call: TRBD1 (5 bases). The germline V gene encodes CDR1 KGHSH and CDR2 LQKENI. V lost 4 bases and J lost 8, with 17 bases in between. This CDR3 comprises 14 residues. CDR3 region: CASSHRDAFGGYTF. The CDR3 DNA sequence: TGTGCCAGCTCACACCGGGACGCCTTTGGGGGCTACACCTTC.

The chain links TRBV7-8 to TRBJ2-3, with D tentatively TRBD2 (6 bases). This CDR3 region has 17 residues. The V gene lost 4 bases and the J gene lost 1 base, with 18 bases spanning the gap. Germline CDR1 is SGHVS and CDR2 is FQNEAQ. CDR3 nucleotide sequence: TGTGCCAGCAGCTCCCCAGTCGGAGGGCCGCGCACAGATACGCAGTATTTT. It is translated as CASSSPVGGPRTDTQYF.

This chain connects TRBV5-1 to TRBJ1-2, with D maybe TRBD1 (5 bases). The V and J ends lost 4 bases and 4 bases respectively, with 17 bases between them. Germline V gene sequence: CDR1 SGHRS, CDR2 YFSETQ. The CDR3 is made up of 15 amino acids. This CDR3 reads CASSPRTGGAYGYTF. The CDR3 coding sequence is TGCGCCAGCAGCCCTCGGACCGGCGGGGCCTATGGCTACACCTTC.